What follows are 14 T cell receptor beta chains derived from one specimen sequenced in a study of T-cell memory formation after mild COVID-19. Each CDR3 protein is one row after TCRdb ran MiXCR on the 5' RACE reads. The sample carries around 420,000 distinct CDR3 sequences, 24% recorded once. The sequenced sample consisted of PBMCs or a T cell subset sorted from them (not recorded which). These receptors were obtained from an adult woman who had mild COVID-19 (a few samples of this study predate the infection). Cell type and time point are not known.

This clonotype was observed a handful of times. The rearrangement uses TRBV5-1 and TRBJ1-2; 10 positions agree with TRBD1. The CDR3 loop spans 14 amino acids. The germline V gene encodes CDR1 SGHRS and CDR2 YFSETQ. Trimming cost V 4 bases and J 4 bases; bases outside gene matches: 4. For the CDR3, the DNA is TGCGCCAGCAGCGGGGGACAGGGGAGCTATGGCTACACCTTC. Translated, it gives CASSGGQGSYGYTF.

The rearrangement links TRBV4-1 to TRBJ2-1; D may be TRBD2 (5 bases). Per the germline V gene, CDR1 is MGHRA and CDR2 is YSYEKL. This CDR3 has 16 residues. The germline V and J ends were trimmed by 1 base and 1 base, with 11 bases remaining between them. CDR3 loop: CASSQVTLASYNEQFF. Here the CDR3 DNA reads TGCGCCAGCAGCCAAGTTACCCTAGCTTCCTACAATGAGCAGTTCTTC.

This clonotype has a handful of counts. V and J are TRBV9 and TRBJ2-7; D uncertain. V was clipped by 2 bases and J by 2 bases, with 11 bases between them. This CDR3 contains 14 residues. Germline CDR1 reads SGDLS; CDR2 reads YYNGEE. The CDR3 coding sequence is TGTGCCAGCAGCGTGGACCATGGACCCTACGAGCAGTACTTC. The encoded protein is CASSVDHGPYEQYF.

This clonotype appeared a few times. The chain employs TRBV15 and TRBJ2-3; D is uncertain. With 2 bases removed from V and 1 base from J, the gap between germline ends came to 7 bases. The CDR3 length is 14 residues. CDR1 and CDR2 from the germline V gene are LNHNV and YYDKDF (reference sequence). CDR3 nucleotide sequence: TGTGCCACCAGCAGAACGGGTGGCACAGATACGCAGTATTTT. Amino acid sequence: CATSRTGGTDTQYF. The whole variable domain, filled in from reference TRBV15 and TRBJ2-3, reads DAMVIQNPRYQVTQFGKPVTLSCSQTLNHNVMYWYQQKSSQAPKLLFHYYDKDFNNEADTPDNFQSRRPNTSFCFLDIRSPGLGDTAMYLCATSRTGGTDTQYFGPGTRLTVL.

The CDR3 loop reads CSAYRQGSYEQYF. The CDR3 coding sequence is TGCAGTGCTTACAGACAGGGATCCTACGAGCAGTACTTC. The gene calls are TRBV20-1 and TRBJ2-7; 7 bases line up with TRBD1. CDR1 and CDR2 from the germline V gene are DFQATT and SNEGSKA (reference sequence). The V gene end was trimmed by 5 bases and the J gene end by 1 base; junction bases not matched to a gene: 5. This CDR3 is 13 amino acids long.

The genes are TRBV12-3 or TRBV12-4 and TRBJ1-2, with 10 positions matching TRBD1. V was pared by 6 bases and J by 10 bases, with 11 bases of the junction left unmatched. The CDR3 spans 14 residues. The CDR3 region is CASSPVRTGGHYTF. The CDR3, as DNA: TGTGCCAGCAGCCCGGTGAGGACAGGGGGTCACTACACCTTC.

J is TRBJ2-7 and V is TRBV3-1; 7 bases are a match to TRBD2. Germline V lookup: CDR1 LGHDT, CDR2 YNNKEL (reference sequence). CDR3 size: 14 residues. The V and J ends lost 5 bases and 2 bases, in that order; junction bases with no gene match: 6. The DNA of the CDR3 is TGTGCCAGCAGCTCCCGGACTAGGCCCTACGAGCAGTACTTC. Its translation is CASSSRTRPYEQYF.

The chain has TRBV7-9 and TRBJ2-7; tentatively, D is TRBD1 or TRBD2 (7 bases each). V was pared by 6 bases and J by 6 bases, with 12 bases between. This CDR3 has 12 residues. Germline CDR1 and CDR2: SEHNR and FQNEAQ (reference sequence). The chain's CDR3 is CASRGRGLEQYF. For the CDR3, the DNA is TGTGCCAGCAGGGGGAGGGGGCTCGAGCAGTACTTC.

The chain joins TRBV7-2 to TRBJ2-7; D is unclear. Germline V lookup: CDR1 SGHTA, CDR2 FQGNSA. V gave up 1 base and J gave up 5 bases, with 6 bases separating them. The CDR3 consists of 12 residues. CDR3 protein: CASSLGWNEQYF. Here the CDR3 DNA reads TGTGCCAGCAGCTTAGGCTGGAACGAGCAGTACTTC. Full variable domain (remainder filled in from reference TRBV7-2 and TRBJ2-7): GAGVSQSPSNKVTEKGKDVELRCDPISGHTALYWYRQSLGQGLEFLIYFQGNSAPDKSGLPSDRFSAERTGGSVSTLTIQRTQQEDSAVYLCASSLGWNEQYFGPGTRLTVT.

There are a few counts of this clonotype. The chain has TRBV7-9 and TRBJ1-4; D ambiguous. Trimming took off 1 base at V and 0 bases at J, with 12 bases between the two ends. The CDR3 consists of 17 residues. Germline loops: CDR1 SEHNR, CDR2 FQNEAQ (reference sequence). In DNA form, the CDR3 reads TGTGCCAGCAGCTTAGTTGAGCAGACTACAACTAATGAAAAACTGTTTTTT. This encodes CASSLVEQTTTNEKLFF.

V gene TRBV12-3 or TRBV12-4 combines with J gene TRBJ2-7; the match to TRBD2 covers 12 bases. Trimming took 6 bases from V and 2 from J; bases not matched to a gene: 2. The CDR3 covers 14 residues. CDR3 bases: TGTGCCAGCAGCCGGACTAGCGGGACCTACGAGCAGTACTTC. Translation: CASSRTSGTYEQYF.

This clonotype was detected only a few times. The chain links TRBV24-1 to TRBJ2-1, with TRBD2 as a possible D gene (5 bases). Germline assignment: CDR1 KGHDR and CDR2 SFDVKD. CDR3 length: 16 amino acids. Deletions cut 0 bases from V and 0 bases from J, with 8 bases between. The CDR3 nucleotides read TGTGCCACCAGTGATTTGAGAGGGAGCTCCTACAATGAGCAGTTCTTC. Protein sequence: CATSDLRGSSYNEQFF.

J is TRBJ1-1 and V is TRBV12-3 or TRBV12-4, with a possible D match to TRBD1 (6 bases). With 5 bases removed from V and 5 bases from J, the gap between germline ends came to 18 bases. The CDR3 has 15 residues. As DNA, the CDR3 is TGTGCCAGCAGTCCCCCGTTGTGGGGGACAACTGAAGCTTTCTTT. It is translated as CASSPPLWGTTEAFF.

The rearrangement uses TRBV9 and TRBJ2-1, with 9 bases that match TRBD2. In germline, CDR1 is SGDLS, CDR2 YYNGEE. Losses at the gene ends were 3 bases for V and 8 bases for J; bases not matched to a gene: 12. This CDR3 has 16 residues. CDR3 bases: TGTGCCAGCAGCGCCCTTGGGACTAGCTGGTCCGATGAGCAGTTCTTC. Protein: CASSALGTSWSDEQFF.